Described below is a single T cell receptor (beta chain) sequence and its context. The source of the sample is a study of CD8 T cells in Susac syndrome. With random hexamers, reverse transcription was performed on about 0.5 to 1 ug of RNA. Each CDR3 protein gets one entry after TCRdb re-called the immunoSEQ multiplex PCR reads with MiXCR. The data hold around 150,000 distinct CDR3 sequences, with 90% to 95% observed a single time. This CDR3 has 15 residues. Trimming cost V 5 bases and J 0 bases, with 13 bases left between them. Source material: CD8+ T cells from PBMCs. The receptor was isolated from a human donor in good health. The V gene is TRBV12-3 or TRBV12-4, the J gene TRBJ2-5; a possible D gene is TRBD2 (5 bases). The DNA of the CDR3 is TGTGCCAGCAGTCAGAGAGCGGATTACCAAGAGACCCAGTACTTC. Amino acid sequence: CASSQRADYQETQYF.